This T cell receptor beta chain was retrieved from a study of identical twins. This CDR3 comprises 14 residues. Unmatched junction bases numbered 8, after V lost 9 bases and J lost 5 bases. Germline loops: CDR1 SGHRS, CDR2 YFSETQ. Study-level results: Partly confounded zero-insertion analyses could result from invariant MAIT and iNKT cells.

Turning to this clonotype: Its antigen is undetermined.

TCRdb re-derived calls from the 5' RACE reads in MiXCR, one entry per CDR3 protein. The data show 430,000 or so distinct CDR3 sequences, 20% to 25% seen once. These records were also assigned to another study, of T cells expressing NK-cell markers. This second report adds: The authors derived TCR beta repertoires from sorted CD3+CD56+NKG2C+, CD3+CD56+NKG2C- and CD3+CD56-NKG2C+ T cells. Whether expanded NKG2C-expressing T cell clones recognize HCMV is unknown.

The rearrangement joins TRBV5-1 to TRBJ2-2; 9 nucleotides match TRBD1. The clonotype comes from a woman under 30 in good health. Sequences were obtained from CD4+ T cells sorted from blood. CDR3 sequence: CATAEQGATGELFF. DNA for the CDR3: TGCGCCACCGCGGAACAGGGGGCAACCGGGGAGCTGTTTTTT. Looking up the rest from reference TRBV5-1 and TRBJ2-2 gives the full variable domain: KAGVTQTPRYLIKTRGQQVTLSCSPISGHRSVSWYQQTPGQGLQFLFEYFSETQRNKGNFPGRFSGRQFSNSRSEMNVSTLELGDSALYLCATAEQGATGELFFGEGSRLTVL.